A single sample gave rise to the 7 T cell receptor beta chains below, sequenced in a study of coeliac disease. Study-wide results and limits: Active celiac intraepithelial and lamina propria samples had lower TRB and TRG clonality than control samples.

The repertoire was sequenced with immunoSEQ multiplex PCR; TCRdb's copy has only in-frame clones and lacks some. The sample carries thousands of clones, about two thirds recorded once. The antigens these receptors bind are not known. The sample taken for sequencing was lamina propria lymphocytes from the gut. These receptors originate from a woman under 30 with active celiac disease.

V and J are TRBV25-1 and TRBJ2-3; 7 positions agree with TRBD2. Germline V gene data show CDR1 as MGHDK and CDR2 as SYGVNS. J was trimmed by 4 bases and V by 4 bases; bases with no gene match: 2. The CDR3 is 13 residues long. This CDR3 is CASSAAGADTQYF. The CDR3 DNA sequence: TGTGCCAGCAGTGCCGCGGGAGCAGATACGCAGTATTTT.

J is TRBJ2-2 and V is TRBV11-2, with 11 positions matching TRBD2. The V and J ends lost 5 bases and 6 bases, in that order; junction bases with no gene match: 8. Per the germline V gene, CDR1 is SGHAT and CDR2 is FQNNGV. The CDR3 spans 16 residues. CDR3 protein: CASSTLAGGTAGELFF. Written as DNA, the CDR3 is TGTGCCAGCAGCACGTTAGCGGGAGGGACTGCCGGGGAGCTGTTTTTT.

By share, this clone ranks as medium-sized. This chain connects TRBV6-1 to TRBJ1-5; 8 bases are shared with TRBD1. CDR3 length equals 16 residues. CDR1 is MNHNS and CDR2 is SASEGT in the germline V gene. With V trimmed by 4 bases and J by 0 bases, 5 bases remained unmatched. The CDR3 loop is CASSGMGQVSNQPQHF. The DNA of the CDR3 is TGTGCCAGCAGTGGAATGGGACAGGTTAGCAATCAGCCCCAGCATTTT.

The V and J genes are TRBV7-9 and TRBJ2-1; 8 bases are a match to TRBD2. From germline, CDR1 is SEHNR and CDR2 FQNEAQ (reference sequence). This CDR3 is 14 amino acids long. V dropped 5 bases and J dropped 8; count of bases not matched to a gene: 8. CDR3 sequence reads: CASSRGGAGDEQFF. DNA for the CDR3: TGTGCCAGCAGCCGGGGGGGGGCAGGGGATGAGCAGTTCTTC. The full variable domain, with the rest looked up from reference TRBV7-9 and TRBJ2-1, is DTGVSQNPRHKITKRGQNVTFRCDPISEHNRLYWYRQTLGQGPEFLTYFQNEAQLEKSRLLSDRFSAERPKGSFSTLEIQRTEQGDSAMYLCASSRGGAGDEQFFGPGTRLTVL.

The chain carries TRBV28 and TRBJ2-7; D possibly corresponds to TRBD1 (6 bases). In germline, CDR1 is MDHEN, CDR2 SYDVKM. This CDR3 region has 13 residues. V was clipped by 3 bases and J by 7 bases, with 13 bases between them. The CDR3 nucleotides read TGTGCCAGCAGTTTTCTGGGGGCGAGTGAGCAGTACTTC. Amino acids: CASSFLGASEQYF.

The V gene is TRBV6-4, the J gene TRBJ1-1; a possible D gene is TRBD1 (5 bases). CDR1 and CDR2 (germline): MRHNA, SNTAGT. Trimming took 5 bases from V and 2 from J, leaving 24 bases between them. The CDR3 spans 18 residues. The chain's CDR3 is CASSSKFYRYLLNTEAFF. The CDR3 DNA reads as TGTGCCAGCAGTTCAAAATTCTACAGGTACTTACTCAACACTGAAGCTTTCTTT.

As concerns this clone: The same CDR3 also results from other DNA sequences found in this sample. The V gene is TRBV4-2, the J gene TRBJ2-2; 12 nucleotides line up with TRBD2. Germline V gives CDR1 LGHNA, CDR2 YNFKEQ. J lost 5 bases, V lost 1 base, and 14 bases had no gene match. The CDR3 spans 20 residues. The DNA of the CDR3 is TGTGCCAGCAGCCAAGGACTAGCGGGAGCAGGGAACTCTGGGACCGGGGAGCTGTTTTTT. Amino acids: CASSQGLAGAGNSGTGELFF.